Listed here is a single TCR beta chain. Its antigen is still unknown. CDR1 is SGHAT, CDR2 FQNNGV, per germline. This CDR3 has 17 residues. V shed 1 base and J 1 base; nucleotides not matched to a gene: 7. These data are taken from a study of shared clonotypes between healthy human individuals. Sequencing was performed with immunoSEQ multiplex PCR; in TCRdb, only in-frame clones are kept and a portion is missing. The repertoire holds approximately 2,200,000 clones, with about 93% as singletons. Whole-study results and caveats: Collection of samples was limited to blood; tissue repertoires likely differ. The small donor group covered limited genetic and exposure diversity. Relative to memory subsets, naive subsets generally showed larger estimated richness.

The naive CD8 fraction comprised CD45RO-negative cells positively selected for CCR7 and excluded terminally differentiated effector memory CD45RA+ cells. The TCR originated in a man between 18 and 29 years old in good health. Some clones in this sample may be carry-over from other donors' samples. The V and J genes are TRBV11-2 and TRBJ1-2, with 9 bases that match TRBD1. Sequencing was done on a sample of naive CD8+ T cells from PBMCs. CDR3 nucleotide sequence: TGTGCCAGCAGCTTAGTAAGCGGGGACAGGGTTAACTATGGCTACACCTTC. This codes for CASSLVSGDRVNYGYTF.